The rows below give T cell receptor beta chains drawn from one sample of a study of T cell repertoires in cytomegalovirus infection. For these receptors, no antigen is known. A single record per CDR3 protein comes from TCRdb applying MiXCR to the reads. The table lists hundreds of thousands of distinct CDR3 sequences, roughly a third of them singletons, with about 20% in the top ten. Sequencing was performed on cultured PBMCs, taken from culture after CMV antigen stimulation. The source is a human donor in good health (CMV status not recorded). Some clones in this sample may be carry-over from other donors' samples. CDR3s include the opening cysteine and the closing phenylalanine or tryptophan.

>TRBV7-9|TRBJ2-5
CASSPRPTGEETQYF
>TRBV28|TRBJ2-2
CASSLELQDLANTGELFF
>TRBV27|TRBJ1-2
CASSFIGTGTAYGYTF
>TRBV19|TRBJ1-1
CASNTGRTIEAFF
>TRBV6-2/TRBV6-3|TRBJ2-3
CASSYVGSLADTQYF
>TRBV7-2|TRBJ1-2
CASSLAANYGYTF
>TRBV7-2|TRBJ2-1
CASSLATSGNEQFF
>TRBV6-6|TRBJ2-7
CASNPGRGSGEQYF
>TRBV7-2|TRBJ2-3
CASRAGDTQYF
>TRBV12-3/TRBV12-4|TRBJ2-3
CATDRVLHTDTQYF
>TRBV2|TRBJ1-4
CASRPPGRLGEKLFF
>TRBV7-9|TRBJ2-7
CSSSADSYEQYF
>TRBV2|TRBJ1-6
CASREGQANSPLHF
>TRBV4-1|TRBJ1-3
CASSQDPSSGNTIYF
>TRBV7-2|TRBJ2-1
CASSLGGPSKFF
>TRBV7-9|TRBJ1-4
CASSRATGVDEKLFF
>TRBV2|TRBJ1-5
CASTEDEIEQPQHF
>TRBV7-2|TRBJ2-2
CASSRTGAEELFF
>TRBV5-1|TRBJ2-1
CASAGGPTGANEQFF
>TRBV20-1|TRBJ2-3
CSARDGASGVETQYF
>TRBV7-9|TRBJ1-2
CASSPGTGADGYTF
>TRBV12-3/TRBV12-4|TRBJ2-1
CASSSPGSSYNEQFF
>TRBV7-6|TRBJ2-5
CASSTRLRGETQYF